The 8 T cell receptor beta chains given below trace back to one sample, sequenced in a study of T-cell reconstitution after alpha-beta-depleted transplantation in children. Preparation of the TCRbeta library involved a method that used unique molecular identifiers. Each CDR3 protein gets one entry after TCRdb re-called the PCR reads with MiXCR. Here the sample spans hundreds of thousands of distinct CDR3 sequences, about an eighth being singletons. The material was PBMCs, obtained before TCRalphabeta/CD19-depleted stem cell transplant. The receptors stem from a girl aged 2-10 years with congenital amegakaryocytic thrombocytopenia, due to receive a stem cell transplant.

This clonotype was recorded many times. This chain joins TRBV5-1 and TRBJ2-6; D not certain. The CDR3 extends over 13 amino acids. From germline, CDR1 is SGHRS and CDR2 YFSETQ. Trimming removed 6 bases from V and 0 bases from J, with 4 bases in between. Here the CDR3 DNA reads TGCGCCAGCATGAGCTCTGGGGCCAACGTCCTGACTTTC. This sequence encodes CASMSSGANVLTF.

This CDR3 is CASSTGQDSSSYNEQFF. The CDR3 DNA is TGCGCCAGCAGCACCGGACAGGACTCGAGCTCCTACAATGAGCAGTTCTTC. The V call is TRBV5-1, the J call TRBJ2-1; 7 bases map to TRBD1. The CDR3 length is 17 residues. Per the germline V gene, CDR1 is SGHRS and CDR2 is YFSETQ. The V segment lost 4 bases and the J segment 0 bases; nucleotides outside the gene matches: 10.

This clonotype appeared many times. V gene TRBV20-1 combines with J gene TRBJ2-7, with 10 bases identical to TRBD2. The V gene's germline CDR1 is DFQATT and CDR2 SNEGSKA (reference sequence). Unmatched junction bases numbered 5, after V lost 7 bases and J lost 5 bases. CDR3 length: 12 residues. The CDR3 is CSGRSGRDEQYF. The CDR3 DNA reads TGCAGTGGACGCAGCGGGAGGGACGAGCAGTACTTC.

Concerning this clonotype itself: With a much larger clone just one base away, this may be a read error. V usage is TRBV20-1 and J usage is TRBJ2-2; possible D gene TRBD1, 5 bases. Germline assignment: CDR1 DFQATT and CDR2 SNEGSKA (reference sequence). The V gene lost 2 bases and the J gene lost 6 bases, with 13 bases spanning the gap. The CDR3 spans 14 residues. The CDR3 region has the DNA TGCAGTGCTAGATACAGGAGACGGGCCGGGGAGCTGTTTTTT. The encoded protein is CSARYRRRAGELFF.

Many counts were recorded for this clonotype. The chain uses TRBV20-1 and TRBJ2-1; a weak D match, TRBD2 (6 bases). V was pared by 3 bases and J by 0 bases, with 9 bases between. In germline, CDR1 is DFQATT, CDR2 SNEGSKA (reference sequence). The CDR3 runs to 14 residues. In DNA form, the CDR3 reads TGCAGTGCTAGTGTAGCGGCCTCCTACAATGAGCAGTTCTTC. This gives the protein CSASVAASYNEQFF.

This clonotype was detected ten times or more. Since a much larger clone is just one base distant, this may be a read error. The V call is TRBV7-9, the J call TRBJ1-5; perhaps TRBD1 as D (6 bases). Germline assignment: CDR1 SEHNR and CDR2 FQNEAQ (reference sequence). The CDR3 has 13 residues. The CDR3 sequence: CASSLGANQPQHF. The CDR3 nucleotides are TGCGCCAGCAGCTTGGGGGCCAATCAGCCCCAGCATTTT.

The table lists this clonotype with a few counts. The rearrangement links TRBV28 to TRBJ1-3; perhaps TRBD1 as D (5 bases). This CDR3 is built from 13 residues. V gave up 3 bases and J gave up 8 bases, with 11 bases separating them. Looked up from germline, CDR1 is MDHEN and CDR2 is SYDVKM. The CDR3 DNA follows: TGTGCCAGCAGTTTCGAGGGGAGAGACACCATATATTTT. This translates into CASSFEGRDTIYF.

This clonotype was found a few times. This chain connects TRBV24-1 to TRBJ2-5; D uncertain. The V gene lost 5 bases and the J gene lost 1 base, with 7 bases spanning the gap. Germline values: CDR1 KGHDR, CDR2 SFDVKD. The CDR3 consists of 13 residues. CDR3 amino acids: CATSVGSQETQYF. The CDR3, as DNA: TGTGCCACCAGTGTCGGCAGCCAAGAGACCCAGTACTTC.